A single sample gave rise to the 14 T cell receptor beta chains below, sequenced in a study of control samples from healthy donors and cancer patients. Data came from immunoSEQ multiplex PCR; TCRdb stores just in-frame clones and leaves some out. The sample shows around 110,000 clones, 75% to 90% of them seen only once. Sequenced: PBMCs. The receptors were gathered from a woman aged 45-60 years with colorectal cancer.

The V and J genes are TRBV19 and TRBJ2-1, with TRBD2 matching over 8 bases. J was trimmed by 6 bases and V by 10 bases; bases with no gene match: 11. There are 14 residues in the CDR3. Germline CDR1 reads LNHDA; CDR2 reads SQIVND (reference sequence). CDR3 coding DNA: TGTGCCACCTCCCCGGCTAGCGGGTTCAATGAGCAGTTCTTC. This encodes CATSPASGFNEQFF.

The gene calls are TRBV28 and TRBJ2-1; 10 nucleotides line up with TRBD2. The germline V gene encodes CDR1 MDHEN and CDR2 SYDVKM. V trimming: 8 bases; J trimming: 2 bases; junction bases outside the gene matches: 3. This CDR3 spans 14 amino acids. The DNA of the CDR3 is TGTGCCAGCGGACTAGCGGTAACCTACAATGAGCAGTTCTTC. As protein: CASGLAVTYNEQFF.

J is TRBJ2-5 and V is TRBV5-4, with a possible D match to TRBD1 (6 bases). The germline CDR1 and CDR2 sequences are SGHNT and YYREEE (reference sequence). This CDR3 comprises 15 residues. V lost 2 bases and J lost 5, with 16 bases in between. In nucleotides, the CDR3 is TGTGCCAGCAGCTTACTTTTTGGGGGCTTGGAGACCCAGTACTTC. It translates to CASSLLFGGLETQYF.

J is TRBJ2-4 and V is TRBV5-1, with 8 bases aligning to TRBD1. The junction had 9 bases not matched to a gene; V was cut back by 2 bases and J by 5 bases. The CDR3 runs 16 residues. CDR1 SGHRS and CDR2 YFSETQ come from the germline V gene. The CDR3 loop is CASSLHTGGGENIQYF. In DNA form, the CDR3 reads TGCGCCAGCAGCTTACATACAGGGGGTGGCGAAAACATTCAGTACTTC.

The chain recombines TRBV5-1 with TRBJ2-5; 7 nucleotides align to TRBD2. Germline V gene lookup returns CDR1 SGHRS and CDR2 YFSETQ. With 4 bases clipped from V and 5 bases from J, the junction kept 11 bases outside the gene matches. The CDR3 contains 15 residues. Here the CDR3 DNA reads TGCGCCAGCAGCATTGGGAGGGCCAGGAGTGAGACCCAGTACTTC. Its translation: CASSIGRARSETQYF. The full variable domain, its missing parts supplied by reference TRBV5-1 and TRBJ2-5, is KAGVTQTPRYLIKTRGQQVTLSCSPISGHRSVSWYQQTPGQGLQFLFEYFSETQRNKGNFPGRFSGRQFSNSRSEMNVSTLELGDSALYLCASSIGRARSETQYFGPGTRLLVL.

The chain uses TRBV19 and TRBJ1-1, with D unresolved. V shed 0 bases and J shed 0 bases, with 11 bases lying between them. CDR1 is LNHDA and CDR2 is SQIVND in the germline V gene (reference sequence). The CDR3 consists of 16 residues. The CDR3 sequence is CASSIDLGLMNTEAFF. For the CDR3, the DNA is TGTGCCAGTAGTATAGATCTTGGCCTTATGAACACTGAAGCTTTCTTT.

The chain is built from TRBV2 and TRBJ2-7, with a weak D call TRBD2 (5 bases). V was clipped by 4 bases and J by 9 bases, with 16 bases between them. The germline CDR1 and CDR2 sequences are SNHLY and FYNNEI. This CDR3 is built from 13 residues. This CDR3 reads CASSVSPGSGQYF. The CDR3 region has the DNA TGTGCCAGCAGTGTTTCGCCGGGGTCGGGGCAGTACTTC. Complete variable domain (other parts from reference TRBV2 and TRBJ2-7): EPEVTQTPSHQVTQMGQEVILRCVPISNHLYFYWYRQILGQKVEFLVSFYNNEISEKSEIFDDQFSVERPDGSNFTLKIRSTKLEDSAMYFCASSVSPGSGQYFGPGTRLTVT.

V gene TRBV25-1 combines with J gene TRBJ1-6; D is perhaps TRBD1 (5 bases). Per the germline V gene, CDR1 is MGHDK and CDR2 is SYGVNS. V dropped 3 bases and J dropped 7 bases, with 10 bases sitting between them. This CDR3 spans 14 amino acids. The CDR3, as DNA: TGTGCCAGCAGTGACAGGGTCCGGAATTCACCCCTCCACTTT. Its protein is CASSDRVRNSPLHF.

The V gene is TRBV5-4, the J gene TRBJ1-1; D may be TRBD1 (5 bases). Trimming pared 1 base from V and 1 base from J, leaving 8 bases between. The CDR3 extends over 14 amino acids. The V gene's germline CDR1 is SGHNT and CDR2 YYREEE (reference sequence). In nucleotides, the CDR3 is TGTGCCAGCAGCTTGCCGGGGGGGAACACTGAAGCTTTCTTT. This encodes CASSLPGGNTEAFF.

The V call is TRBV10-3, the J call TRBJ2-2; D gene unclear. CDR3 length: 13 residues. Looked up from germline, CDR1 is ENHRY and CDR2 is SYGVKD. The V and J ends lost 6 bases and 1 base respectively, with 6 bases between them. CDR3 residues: CAIRNGNTGELFF. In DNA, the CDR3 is TGTGCCATCAGAAATGGGAACACCGGGGAGCTGTTTTTT.

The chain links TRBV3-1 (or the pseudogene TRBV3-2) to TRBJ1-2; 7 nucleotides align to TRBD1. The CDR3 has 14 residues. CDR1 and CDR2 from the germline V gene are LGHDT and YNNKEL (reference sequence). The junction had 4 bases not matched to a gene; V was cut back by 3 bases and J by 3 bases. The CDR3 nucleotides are TGTGCCAGCAGCCAGGGGGACAGCCACTATGGCTACACCTTC. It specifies CASSQGDSHYGYTF.

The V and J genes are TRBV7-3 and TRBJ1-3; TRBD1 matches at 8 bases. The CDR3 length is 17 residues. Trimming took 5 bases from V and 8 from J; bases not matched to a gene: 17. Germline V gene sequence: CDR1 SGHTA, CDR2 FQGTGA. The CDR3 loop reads CASSPGPHRGNVDTIYF. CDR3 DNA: TGTGCCAGCAGCCCGGGTCCCCACAGGGGGAATGTGGACACCATATATTTT.

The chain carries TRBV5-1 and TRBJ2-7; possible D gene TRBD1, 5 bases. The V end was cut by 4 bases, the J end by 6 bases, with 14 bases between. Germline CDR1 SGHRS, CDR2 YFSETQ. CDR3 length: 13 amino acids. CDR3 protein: CASSPPSRAEQYF. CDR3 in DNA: TGCGCCAGCAGCCCCCCCAGCAGGGCCGAGCAGTACTTC.

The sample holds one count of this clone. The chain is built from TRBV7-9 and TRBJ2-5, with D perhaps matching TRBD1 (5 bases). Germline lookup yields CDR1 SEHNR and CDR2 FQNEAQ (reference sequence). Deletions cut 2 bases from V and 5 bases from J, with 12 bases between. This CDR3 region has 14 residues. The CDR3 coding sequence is TGTGCCAGCAGCTTACTACAGGAACGGGAGACCCAGTACTTC. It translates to CASSLLQERETQYF.